This T cell receptor (beta chain) comes out of a study of blood T cell repertoires in COVID-19. Overall study context: The samples span acute and convalescent COVID-19 from the United States, Italy and Spain. T cells, B-cell-depleted T cells, or PBMCs provided the cDNA or gDNA that served as material.

Sequenced by immunoSEQ multiplex PCR; TCRdb stores in-frame clones only, minus some. The sample includes 200,000 or so clones, 88% of them seen just once. Per germline, CDR1 SGHRS and CDR2 YFSETQ. This CDR3 spans 13 amino acids. The V gene end was trimmed by 7 bases and the J gene end by 5 bases; junction bases not matched to a gene: 3. Donors were grouped by their self-reported clinical history. The gene calls are TRBV5-1 and TRBJ2-2; 9 bases align to TRBD2. The TCR sequence derives from a woman aged 25 to 39 who had been exposed to COVID-19. What was sequenced was PBMCs or T cells enriched from blood (not recorded which). The CDR3 sequence is CASASGKTGELFF. CDR3 sequence (DNA): TGCGCCAGCGCTAGCGGGAAGACCGGGGAGCTGTTTTTT.